The 3 T cell receptor beta chains listed next were all sequenced from one sample in a study of early T cells in non-severe SARS-CoV-2 infection. TCRdb passed the 5' RACE reads through MiXCR, listing each CDR3 protein once. The table has tens of thousands of distinct CDR3 sequences, 5.5% to 7.5% seen once. The sample taken for sequencing was whole blood. The receptors were sampled from an adult who was a healthcare worker with PCR-confirmed SARS-CoV-2 infection or an uninfected control (not recorded which).

The rearrangement links TRBV2 to TRBJ1-6, with D tentatively TRBD1 (5 bases). Trimming pared 7 bases from V and 0 bases from J, leaving 7 bases between. CDR1 SNHLY and CDR2 FYNNEI come from the germline V gene. This CDR3 has 14 residues. CDR3 nucleotide sequence: TGTGCCAGCACGGGGGACTCCTATAATTCACCCCTCCACTTT. Amino acid sequence: CASTGDSYNSPLHF.

This clonotype was seen more than once but under ten times. The chain is built from TRBV5-1 and TRBJ2-6; D uncertain. The V gene lost 4 bases and the J gene lost 9 bases, with 11 bases spanning the gap. Germline V gives CDR1 SGHRS, CDR2 YFSETQ. The CDR3 covers 13 residues. The CDR3 here is CASSAGRINVLTF. The CDR3 DNA follows: TGCGCCAGCAGCGCCGGACGGATCAACGTCCTGACTTTC.

In regard to this clonotype: A much more abundant neighbour one base away suggests this may be a read error. This chain connects TRBV6-6 to TRBJ1-2; D is unclear. The CDR3 has 12 amino acids. The germline V gene encodes CDR1 MNHNY and CDR2 SVGAGI (reference sequence). The CDR3 sequence: CASVAQTAGHTF. The DNA for the CDR3 is TGTGCCAGCGTAGCGCAAACGGCTGGCCACACCTTC.